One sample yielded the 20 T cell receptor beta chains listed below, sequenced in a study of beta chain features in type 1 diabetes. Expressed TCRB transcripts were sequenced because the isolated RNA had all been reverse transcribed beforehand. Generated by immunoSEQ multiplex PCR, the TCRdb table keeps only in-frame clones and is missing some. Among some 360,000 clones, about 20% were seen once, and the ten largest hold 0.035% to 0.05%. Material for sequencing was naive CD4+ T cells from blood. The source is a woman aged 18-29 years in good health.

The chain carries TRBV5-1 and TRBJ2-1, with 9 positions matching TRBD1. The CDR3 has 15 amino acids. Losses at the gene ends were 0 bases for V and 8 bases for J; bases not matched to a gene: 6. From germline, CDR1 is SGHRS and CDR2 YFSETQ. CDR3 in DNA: TGCGCCAGCAGCTTGGGGACAGGGGCTGTAGATGAGCAGTTCTTC. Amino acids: CASSLGTGAVDEQFF.

As DNA, the CDR3 is TGTGCCAGCAGCTTAGGGGACAGCGTCGGCTACACCTTC. It is translated as CASSLGDSVGYTF. The chain couples TRBV7-2 to TRBJ1-2; 7 bases are shared with TRBD1. J was trimmed by 8 bases and V by 1 base; bases with no gene match: 4. Per the germline V gene, CDR1 is SGHTA and CDR2 is FQGNSA. The CDR3 totals 13 residues.

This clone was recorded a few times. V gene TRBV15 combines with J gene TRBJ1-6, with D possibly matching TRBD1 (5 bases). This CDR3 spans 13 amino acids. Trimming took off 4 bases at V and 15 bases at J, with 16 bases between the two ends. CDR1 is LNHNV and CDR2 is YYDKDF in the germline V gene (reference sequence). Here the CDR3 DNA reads TGTGCCACCAGCATCTTCGACAGTCAACACCTCCACTTT. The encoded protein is CATSIFDSQHLHF.

The CDR3 sequence is CASSEESAGTSYEQYF. The CDR3 nucleotides read TGTGCCAGCAGTGAAGAGTCGGCAGGTACCTCCTACGAGCAGTACTTC. V is TRBV2 and J is TRBJ2-7, with D hard to call. V lost 1 base and J lost 0, with 13 bases in between. Germline V gene data show CDR1 as SNHLY and CDR2 as FYNNEI. The CDR3 runs to 16 residues.

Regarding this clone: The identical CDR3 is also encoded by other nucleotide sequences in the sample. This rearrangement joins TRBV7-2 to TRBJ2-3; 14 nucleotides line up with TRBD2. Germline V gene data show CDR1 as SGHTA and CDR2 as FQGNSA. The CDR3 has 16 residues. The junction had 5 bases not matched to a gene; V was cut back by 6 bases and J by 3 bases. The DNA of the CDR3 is TGTGCCAGCAGTTCGAGGACTAGCGGGAGGACAGATACGCAGTATTTT. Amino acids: CASSSRTSGRTDTQYF.

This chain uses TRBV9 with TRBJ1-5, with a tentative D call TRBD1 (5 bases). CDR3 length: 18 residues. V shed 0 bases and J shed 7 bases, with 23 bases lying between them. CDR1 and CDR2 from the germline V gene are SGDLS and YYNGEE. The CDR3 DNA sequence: TGTGCCAGCAGCGTAGACGACGGTAGGAGGGGAAAGGGGCAGCCCCAGCATTTT. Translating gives CASSVDDGRRGKGQPQHF.

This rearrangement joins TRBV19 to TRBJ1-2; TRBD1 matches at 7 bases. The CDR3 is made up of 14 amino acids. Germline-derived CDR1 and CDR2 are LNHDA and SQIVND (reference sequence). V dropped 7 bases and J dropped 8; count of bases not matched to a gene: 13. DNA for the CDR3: TGTGCCAGTAATAAGGTCACAGGGGTCGGAGGCTACACCTTC. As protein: CASNKVTGVGGYTF.

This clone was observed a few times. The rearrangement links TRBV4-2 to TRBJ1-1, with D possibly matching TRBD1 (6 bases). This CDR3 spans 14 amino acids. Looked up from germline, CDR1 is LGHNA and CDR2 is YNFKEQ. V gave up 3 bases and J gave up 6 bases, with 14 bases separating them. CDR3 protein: CASSHPGASAEAFF. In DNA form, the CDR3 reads TGTGCCAGCAGCCATCCAGGGGCATCCGCTGAAGCTTTCTTT.

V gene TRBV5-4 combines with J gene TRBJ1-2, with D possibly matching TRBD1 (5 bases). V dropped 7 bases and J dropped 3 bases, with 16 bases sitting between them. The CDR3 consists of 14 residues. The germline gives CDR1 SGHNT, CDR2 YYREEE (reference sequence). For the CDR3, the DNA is TGTGCCAGCTCGTCCTTACAGGTTGACTATGGCTACACCTTC. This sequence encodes CASSSLQVDYGYTF. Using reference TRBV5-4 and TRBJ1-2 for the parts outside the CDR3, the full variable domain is ETGVTQSPTHLIKTRGQQVTLRCSSQSGHNTVSWYQQALGQGPQFIFQYYREEENGRGNFPPRFSGLQFPNYSSELNVNALELDDSALYLCASSSLQVDYGYTFGSGTRLTVV.

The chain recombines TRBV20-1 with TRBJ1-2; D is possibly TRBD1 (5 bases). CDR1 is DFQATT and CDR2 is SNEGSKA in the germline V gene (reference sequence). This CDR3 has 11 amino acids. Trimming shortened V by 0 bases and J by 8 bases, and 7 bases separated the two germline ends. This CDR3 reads CSAREAGGYTF. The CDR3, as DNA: TGCAGTGCTAGAGAGGCAGGGGGCTACACCTTC.

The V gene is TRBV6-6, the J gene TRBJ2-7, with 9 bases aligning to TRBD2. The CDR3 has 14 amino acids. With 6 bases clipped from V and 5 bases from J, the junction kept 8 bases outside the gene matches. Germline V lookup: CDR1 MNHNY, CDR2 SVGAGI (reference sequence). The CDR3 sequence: CASSGTSQSHEQYF. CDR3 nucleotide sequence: TGTGCCAGCAGCGGGACTAGCCAGTCCCACGAGCAGTACTTC.

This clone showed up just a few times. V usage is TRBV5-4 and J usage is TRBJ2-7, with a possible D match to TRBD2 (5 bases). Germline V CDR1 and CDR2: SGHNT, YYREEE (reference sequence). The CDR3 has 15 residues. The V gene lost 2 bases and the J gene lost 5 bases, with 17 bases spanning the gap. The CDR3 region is CASSFAHTRGNEQYF. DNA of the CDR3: TGTGCCAGCAGCTTCGCCCACACACGGGGAAACGAGCAGTACTTC.

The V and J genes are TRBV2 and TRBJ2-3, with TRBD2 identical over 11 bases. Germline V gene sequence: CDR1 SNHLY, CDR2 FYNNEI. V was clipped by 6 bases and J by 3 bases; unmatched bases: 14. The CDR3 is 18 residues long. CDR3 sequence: CASSPGTSGWKGTDTQYF. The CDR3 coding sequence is TGTGCCAGCAGCCCCGGGACTAGCGGTTGGAAGGGTACAGATACGCAGTATTTT.

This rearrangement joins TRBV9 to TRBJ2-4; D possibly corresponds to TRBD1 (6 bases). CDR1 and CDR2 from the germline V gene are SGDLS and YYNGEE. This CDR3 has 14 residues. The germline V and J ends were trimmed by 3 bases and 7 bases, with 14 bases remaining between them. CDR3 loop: CASSDTQRGNIQYF. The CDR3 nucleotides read TGTGCCAGCAGCGATACCCAGAGGGGGAACATTCAGTACTTC.

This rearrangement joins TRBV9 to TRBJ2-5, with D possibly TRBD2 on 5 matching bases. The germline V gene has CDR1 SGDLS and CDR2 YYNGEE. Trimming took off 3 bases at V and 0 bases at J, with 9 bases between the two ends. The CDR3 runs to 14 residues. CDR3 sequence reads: CASSAGLYQETQYF. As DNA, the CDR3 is TGTGCCAGCAGCGCCGGACTTTACCAAGAGACCCAGTACTTC. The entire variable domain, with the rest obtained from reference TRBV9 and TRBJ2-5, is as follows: DSGVTQTPKHLITATGQRVTLRCSPRSGDLSVYWYQQSLDQGLQFLIQYYNGEERAKGNILERFSAQQFPDLHSELNLSSLELGDSALYFCASSAGLYQETQYFGPGTRLLVL.

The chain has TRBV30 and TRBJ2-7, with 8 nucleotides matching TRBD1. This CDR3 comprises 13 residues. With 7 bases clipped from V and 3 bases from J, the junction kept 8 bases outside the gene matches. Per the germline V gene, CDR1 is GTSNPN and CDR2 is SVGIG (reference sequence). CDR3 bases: TGTGCCTTTGGACAGGGTGTCCTCTACGAGCAGTACTTC. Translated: CAFGQGVLYEQYF.

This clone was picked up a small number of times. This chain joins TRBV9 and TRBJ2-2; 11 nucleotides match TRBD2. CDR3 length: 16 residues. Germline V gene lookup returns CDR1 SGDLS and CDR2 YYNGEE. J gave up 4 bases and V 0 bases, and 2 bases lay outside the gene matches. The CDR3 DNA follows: TGTGCCAGCAGCGTAGCTACTAGCGGGGGCACCGGGGAGCTGTTTTTT. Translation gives CASSVATSGGTGELFF.

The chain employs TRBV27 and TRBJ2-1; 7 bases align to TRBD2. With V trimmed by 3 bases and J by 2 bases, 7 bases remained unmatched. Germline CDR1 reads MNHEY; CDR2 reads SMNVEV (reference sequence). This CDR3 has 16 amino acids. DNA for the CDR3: TGTGCCAGCAGTTTGTATAGCGGGCGCACCTACAATGAGCAGTTCTTC. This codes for CASSLYSGRTYNEQFF.

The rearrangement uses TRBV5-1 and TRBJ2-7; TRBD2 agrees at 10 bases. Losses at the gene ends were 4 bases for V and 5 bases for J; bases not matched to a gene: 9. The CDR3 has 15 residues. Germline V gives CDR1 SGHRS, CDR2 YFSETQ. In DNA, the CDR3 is TGCGCCAGCAGCACTGCCGGGACTAGCGTTGACGAGCAGTACTTC. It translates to CASSTAGTSVDEQYF.

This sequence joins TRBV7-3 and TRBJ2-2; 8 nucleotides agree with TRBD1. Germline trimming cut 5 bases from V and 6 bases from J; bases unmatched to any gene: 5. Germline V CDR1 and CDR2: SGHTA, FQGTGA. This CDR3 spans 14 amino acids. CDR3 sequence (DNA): TGTGCCAGCAGCGTACAGGGGGGCCCCGGGGAGCTGTTTTTT. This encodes CASSVQGGPGELFF.